The rows below give T cell receptor beta chains drawn from one sample of a study of cytomegalovirus exposure and HLA in healthy donors. The data were produced by immunoSEQ multiplex PCR, yet TCRdb's version contains in-frame clones alone and is incomplete. The sample includes some 130,000 clones, roughly 85% of them seen just once. The sample was PBMCs. The receptors come from a middle-aged man in good health and CMV-seropositive. The CDR3 runs from the conserved cysteine through the conserved F or W. A D gene is named only where the DNA matches it firmly. Expanded clones get a size class; other rows say once, few or many, or leave the size out.

CDR3 DNA: TGTGCCAGTAGTATAGATAGGCAGGGGAGACAGCCCCAGCATTTT
CDR3 protein: CASSIDRQGRQPQHF
V gene: TRBV19
J gene: TRBJ1-5
clone size: -
D gene: -

CDR3 DNA: TGTGCCAGTAGTATAGCCGAGGGGGCGAGGGCTGAAGCTTTCTTT
CDR3 protein: CASSIAEGARAEAFF
V gene: TRBV19
J gene: TRBJ1-1
clone size: -
D gene: TRBD1

CDR3 DNA: TGTGCCAGCAGCCGGACAGGGGGGGCTTACGAGCAGTACTTC
CDR3 protein: CASSRTGGAYEQYF
V gene: TRBV7-9
J gene: TRBJ2-7
clone size: -
D gene: TRBD1

CDR3 DNA: TGTGCCACTGACAACAGGGGGGAGACCCAGTACTTC
CDR3 protein: CATDNRGETQYF
V gene: TRBV19
J gene: TRBJ2-5
clone size: few
D gene: TRBD1

CDR3 DNA: TGTGCCAGCAGAGCCCCGGGACAGGGAGTTTCACCCCTCCACTTT
CDR3 protein: CASRAPGQGVSPLHF
V gene: TRBV2
J gene: TRBJ1-6
clone size: -
D gene: TRBD1

CDR3 DNA: TGTGCCAGCAGTTCACCCTCGGTCTATGGCTACACCTTC
CDR3 protein: CASSSPSVYGYTF
V gene: TRBV28
J gene: TRBJ1-2
clone size: -
D gene: -

CDR3 DNA: TGTGCCAGCAGTGAGCAGCGGACCTCCACCGGGGAGCTGTTTTTT
CDR3 protein: CASSEQRTSTGELFF
V gene: TRBV6-1
J gene: TRBJ2-2
clone size: -
D gene: -

CDR3 DNA: TGTGCCGCTTCCCCGGTCGTAGGGGAAGGCACTGAAGCTTTCTTT
CDR3 protein: CAASPVVGEGTEAFF
V gene: TRBV6-1
J gene: TRBJ1-1
clone size: -
D gene: -

CDR3 DNA: TGTGCCAGTAGTCCGGGACAGGGTAAGGCTGGGGCCAACGTCCTGACTTTC
CDR3 protein: CASSPGQGKAGANVLTF
V gene: TRBV19
J gene: TRBJ2-6
clone size: -
D gene: TRBD1

CDR3 DNA: TGTGCCAGCAGCTTATTGGCCTTCTATGGCTACACCTTC
CDR3 protein: CASSLLAFYGYTF
V gene: TRBV7-2
J gene: TRBJ1-2
clone size: few
D gene: -

CDR3 DNA: TGTGCCAGCTCACCACCGGTCGGGGACAGTGAAGCTTTCTTT
CDR3 protein: CASSPPVGDSEAFF
V gene: TRBV18
J gene: TRBJ1-1
clone size: -
D gene: TRBD1

CDR3 DNA: TGTGCCAGTAGTAGATTTGGGGGGGCGAGCACTGAAGCTTTCTTT
CDR3 protein: CASSRFGGASTEAFF
V gene: TRBV19
J gene: TRBJ1-1
clone size: -
D gene: -

CDR3 DNA: TGTGCCAGCTCACCGGGACTACTCGTCTACGAGCAGTACTTC
CDR3 protein: CASSPGLLVYEQYF
V gene: TRBV18
J gene: TRBJ2-7
clone size: -
D gene: TRBD2

CDR3 DNA: TGTGCCAGCAGTCTGGGGGGGCTTGGCACTGAAGCTTTCTTT
CDR3 protein: CASSLGGLGTEAFF
V gene: TRBV6-4
J gene: TRBJ1-1
clone size: -
D gene: -

CDR3 DNA: TGTGCCAGCAGTTACTATTTAAAAGGGCGGGACAATGAGCAGTTCTTC
CDR3 protein: CASSYYLKGRDNEQFF
V gene: TRBV6-6
J gene: TRBJ2-1
clone size: once
D gene: -

CDR3 DNA: TGTGCCAGCAGTTTTACTTCGGCCGGGGAGCTGTTTTTT
CDR3 protein: CASSFTSAGELFF
V gene: TRBV27
J gene: TRBJ2-2
clone size: few
D gene: -

CDR3 DNA: TGTGCCAGCAGCTTGGCGGGGCCAGCTTTCTTT
CDR3 protein: CASSLAGPAFF
V gene: TRBV7-9
J gene: TRBJ1-1
clone size: -
D gene: -

CDR3 DNA: TGTGCCACCAGCAGACTTACAGGTCCAACCACTGAAGCTTTCTTT
CDR3 protein: CATSRLTGPTTEAFF
V gene: TRBV15
J gene: TRBJ1-1
clone size: -
D gene: -

CDR3 DNA: TGTGCCAGCAGTTTACGGGGGGCCTACGAGCAGTACTTC
CDR3 protein: CASSLRGAYEQYF
V gene: TRBV27
J gene: TRBJ2-7
clone size: few
D gene: TRBD2

CDR3 DNA: TGTGCCAGCAGTCCCCTCCAGGGTTGGGGCAATCAGCCCCAGCATTTT
CDR3 protein: CASSPLQGWGNQPQHF
V gene: TRBV28
J gene: TRBJ1-5
clone size: few
D gene: -

CDR3 DNA: TGTGCCACCAGCAGAGATGGGGTGGGAGGGCGTAACTATGGCTACACCTTC
CDR3 protein: CATSRDGVGGRNYGYTF
V gene: TRBV15
J gene: TRBJ1-2
clone size: few
D gene: -

CDR3 DNA: TGTGCCAGCAGCCGACAGGGCCCGAAGCCCCAGCATTTT
CDR3 protein: CASSRQGPKPQHF
V gene: TRBV28
J gene: TRBJ1-5
clone size: -
D gene: TRBD1

CDR3 DNA: TGTGCCAGCAGCCCTTCGTACAATGAGCAGTTCTTC
CDR3 protein: CASSPSYNEQFF
V gene: TRBV6-5
J gene: TRBJ2-1
clone size: -
D gene: -

CDR3 DNA: TGTGCCAGCAGCTCCGCTCGTTACGGGTCCACCGGGGAGCTGTTTTTT
CDR3 protein: CASSSARYGSTGELFF
V gene: TRBV11-3
J gene: TRBJ2-2
clone size: -
D gene: -

CDR3 DNA: TGTGCCAGCAATCAGGACAGGGGCTCCTACGAGCAGTACTTC
CDR3 protein: CASNQDRGSYEQYF
V gene: TRBV6-1
J gene: TRBJ2-7
clone size: -
D gene: TRBD1

CDR3 DNA: TGTGCCAGCAGTTTAGTAGCGGGAGCCCAGTACTTC
CDR3 protein: CASSLVAGAQYF
V gene: TRBV6-5
J gene: TRBJ2-4
clone size: -
D gene: TRBD2

CDR3 DNA: TGCGCCAGCAGACAAATAGCGGGCTCCTACGAGCAGTACTTC
CDR3 protein: CASRQIAGSYEQYF
V gene: TRBV4-1
J gene: TRBJ2-7
clone size: -
D gene: TRBD2

CDR3 DNA: TGCGCCAGCAGCCCCAGGGGGGTACGGGAGACCCAGTACTTC
CDR3 protein: CASSPRGVRETQYF
V gene: TRBV4-1
J gene: TRBJ2-5
clone size: -
D gene: -

CDR3 DNA: TGTGCCAGCACCCCGGAGGGCCTGGCAGAGACCCAGTACTTC
CDR3 protein: CASTPEGLAETQYF
V gene: TRBV5-4
J gene: TRBJ2-5
clone size: few
D gene: -